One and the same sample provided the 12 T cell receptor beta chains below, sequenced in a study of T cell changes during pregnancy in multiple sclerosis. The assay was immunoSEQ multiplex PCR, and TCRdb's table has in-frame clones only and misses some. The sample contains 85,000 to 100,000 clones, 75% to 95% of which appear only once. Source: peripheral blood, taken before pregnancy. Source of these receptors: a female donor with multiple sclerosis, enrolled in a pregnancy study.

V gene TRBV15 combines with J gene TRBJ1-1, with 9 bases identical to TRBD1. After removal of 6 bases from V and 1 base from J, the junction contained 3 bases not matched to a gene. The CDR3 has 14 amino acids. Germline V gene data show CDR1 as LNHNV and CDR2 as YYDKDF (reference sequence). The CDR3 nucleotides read TGTGCCACCAGACAGGGGGCTAAGAACACTGAAGCTTTCTTT. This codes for CATRQGAKNTEAFF.

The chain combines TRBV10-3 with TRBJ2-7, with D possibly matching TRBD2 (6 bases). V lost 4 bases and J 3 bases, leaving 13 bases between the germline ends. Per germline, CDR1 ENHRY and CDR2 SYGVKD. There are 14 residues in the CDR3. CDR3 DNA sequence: TGTGCCATCAGTGGCACAGTGGGAGGCTACGAGCAGTACTTC. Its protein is CAISGTVGGYEQYF.

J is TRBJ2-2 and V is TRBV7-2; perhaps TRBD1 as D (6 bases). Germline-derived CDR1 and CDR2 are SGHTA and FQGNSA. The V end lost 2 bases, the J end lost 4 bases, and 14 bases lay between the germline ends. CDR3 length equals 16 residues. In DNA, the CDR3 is TGTGCCAGCAGCTTAATGTCAGGGGCGGGCACCGGGGAGCTGTTTTTT. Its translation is CASSLMSGAGTGELFF.

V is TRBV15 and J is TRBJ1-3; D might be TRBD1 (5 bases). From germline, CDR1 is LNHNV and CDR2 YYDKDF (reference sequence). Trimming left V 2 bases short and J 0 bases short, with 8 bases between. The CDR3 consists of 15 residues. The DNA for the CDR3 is TGTGCCACCAGCAGACAGGGATACTCTGGAAACACCATATATTTT. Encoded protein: CATSRQGYSGNTIYF.

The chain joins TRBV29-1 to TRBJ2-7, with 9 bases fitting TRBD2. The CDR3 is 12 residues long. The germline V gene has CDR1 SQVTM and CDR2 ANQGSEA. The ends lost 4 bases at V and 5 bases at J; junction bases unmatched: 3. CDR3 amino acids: CSVGLAGNEQYF. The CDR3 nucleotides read TGCAGCGTTGGGCTAGCGGGAAACGAGCAGTACTTC.

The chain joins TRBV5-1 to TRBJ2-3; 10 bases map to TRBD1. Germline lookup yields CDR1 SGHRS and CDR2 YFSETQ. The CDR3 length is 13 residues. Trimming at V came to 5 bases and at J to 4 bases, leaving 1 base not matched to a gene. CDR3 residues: CASRTGGSDTQYF. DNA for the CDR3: TGCGCCAGCAGGACAGGGGGCTCAGATACGCAGTATTTT.

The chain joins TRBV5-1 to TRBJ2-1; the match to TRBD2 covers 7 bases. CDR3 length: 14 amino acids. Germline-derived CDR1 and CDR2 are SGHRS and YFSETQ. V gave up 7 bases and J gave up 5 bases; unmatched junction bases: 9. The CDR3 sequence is CASGQVREDNEQFF. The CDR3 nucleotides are TGCGCCAGCGGACAAGTCCGGGAGGACAATGAGCAGTTCTTC.

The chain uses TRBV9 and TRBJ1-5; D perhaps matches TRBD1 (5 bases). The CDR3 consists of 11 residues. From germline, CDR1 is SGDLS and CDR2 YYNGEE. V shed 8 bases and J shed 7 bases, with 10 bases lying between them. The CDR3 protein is CARGGLQPQHF. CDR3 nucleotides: TGTGCCAGGGGGGGATTGCAGCCCCAGCATTTT.

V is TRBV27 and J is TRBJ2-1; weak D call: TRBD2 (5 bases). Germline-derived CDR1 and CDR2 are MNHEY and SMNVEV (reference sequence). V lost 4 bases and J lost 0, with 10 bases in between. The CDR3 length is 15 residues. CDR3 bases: TGTGCCAGCAGTTCGATAGGGAGCTCCTACAATGAGCAGTTCTTC. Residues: CASSSIGSSYNEQFF.

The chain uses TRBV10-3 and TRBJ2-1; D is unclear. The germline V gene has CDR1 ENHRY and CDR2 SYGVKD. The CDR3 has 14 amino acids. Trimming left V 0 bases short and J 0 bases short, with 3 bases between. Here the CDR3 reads CAISESSSYNEQFF. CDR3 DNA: TGTGCCATCAGTGAGTCGAGCTCCTACAATGAGCAGTTCTTC.

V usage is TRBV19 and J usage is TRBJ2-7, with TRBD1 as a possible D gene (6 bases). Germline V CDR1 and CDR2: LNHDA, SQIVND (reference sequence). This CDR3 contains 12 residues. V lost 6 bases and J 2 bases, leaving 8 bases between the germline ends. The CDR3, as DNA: TGTGCCAGTAGAGGGGGAACCTACGAGCAGTACTTC. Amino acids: CASRGGTYEQYF.

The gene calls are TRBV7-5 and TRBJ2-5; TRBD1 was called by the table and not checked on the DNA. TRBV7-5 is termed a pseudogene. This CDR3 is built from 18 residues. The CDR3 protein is CVRSLRRPDRGDQETQYF. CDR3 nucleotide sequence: TGTGTCAGAAGCTTACGGAGACCGGACAGGGGCGACCAAGAGACCCAGTACTTC.